The next 8 T cell receptor beta chains were all read from a single sample in a study of cytomegalovirus exposure and HLA in healthy donors. The PCR employed 60 Vbeta primers together with 13 Jbeta primers. Libraries were prepared by immunoSEQ multiplex PCR; TCRdb keeps only in-frame clonotypes and omits some of them. Of around 70,000 clones listed, roughly 70% are singletons. Source material: PBMCs. All receptors come from a man in his 60s in good health and CMV-seropositive.

For the CDR3, the DNA is TGTGCCAGCAGCCTTGCGGGACAGGGCGGAAACACCATATATTTT. Protein: CASSLAGQGGNTIYF. V is TRBV28 and J is TRBJ1-3; 9 bases fit TRBD1. The CDR3 runs 15 residues. The ends lost 6 bases at V and 4 bases at J; junction bases unmatched: 7. Germline CDR1 and CDR2: MDHEN and SYDVKM.

The rearrangement joins TRBV7-2 to TRBJ2-7, with 15 bases lining up with TRBD2. The J segment lost 7 bases and the V segment lost 2 bases, leaving 6 bases of the junction unmatched. This CDR3 spans 16 amino acids. Germline CDR1 and CDR2: SGHTA and FQGNSA. CDR3 loop: CASSLMGLAGGREQYF. In DNA, the CDR3 is TGTGCCAGCAGCTTAATGGGACTAGCGGGGGGAAGGGAGCAGTACTTC.

The chain has TRBV4-1 and TRBJ2-7, with TRBD1 matching over 9 bases. CDR3 length equals 17 residues. Trimming removed 1 base from V and 0 bases from J; junction bases left unmatched: 7. The germline gives CDR1 MGHRA, CDR2 YSYEKL. CDR3 loop: CASSQVGGTGNSYEQYF. CDR3 in DNA: TGCGCCAGCAGCCAAGTTGGCGGGACAGGGAACTCCTACGAGCAGTACTTC.

This clone has more than one count but fewer than ten. The chain has TRBV11-2 and TRBJ1-3; 7 nucleotides line up with TRBD1. Unmatched junction bases numbered 4, after V lost 5 bases and J lost 0 bases. The germline V gene has CDR1 SGHAT and CDR2 FQNNGV. The CDR3 spans 15 residues. CDR3 bases: TGTGCCAGCAGCCCGACAGGGATCTCTGGAAACACCATATATTTT. This encodes CASSPTGISGNTIYF.

To note about this clone: One junction end does not reproduce the germline sequence, and a read error may be involved. V and J are TRBV14 and TRBJ2-7; D unresolved. CDR1 is SGHDN, CDR2 FVKESK, per germline. The CDR3 totals 12 residues. CDR3 loop: CASSPSSSEQYF. CDR3 DNA sequence: TGTGCCAGCAGCCCCTCGTCCTCCGAGCAGTACTTC.

There are a few counts of this clone. The rearrangement uses TRBV6-6 and TRBJ1-5, with 8 bases that match TRBD1. The CDR3 loop spans 14 amino acids. Germline CDR1 is MNHNY and CDR2 is SVGAGI (reference sequence). V dropped 6 bases and J dropped 7; count of bases not matched to a gene: 8. CDR3 in DNA: TGTGCCAGCAGATTGGACAGGGAGGGACAGCCCCAGCATTTT. Amino acid sequence: CASRLDREGQPQHF.

The CDR3 here is CASSEQGNYGYTF. In DNA, the CDR3 is TGTGCCAGTAGTGAACAGGGCAACTATGGCTACACCTTC. This chain joins TRBV19 and TRBJ1-2, with D possibly TRBD1 on 6 matching bases. The CDR3 runs to 13 residues. CDR1 and CDR2 from the germline V gene are LNHDA and SQIVND (reference sequence). Trimming left V 5 bases short and J 2 bases short, with 9 bases between.

The J gene is TRBJ2-1, the V gene TRBV19, with a tentative D call TRBD2 (5 bases). V was clipped by 6 bases and J by 0 bases, with 12 bases between them. This CDR3 has 15 amino acids. CDR1 LNHDA and CDR2 SQIVND come from the germline V gene (reference sequence). For the CDR3, the DNA is TGTGCCAGTAGCCGTACGGGAAGCTCCTACAATGAGCAGTTCTTC. It is translated as CASSRTGSSYNEQFF.